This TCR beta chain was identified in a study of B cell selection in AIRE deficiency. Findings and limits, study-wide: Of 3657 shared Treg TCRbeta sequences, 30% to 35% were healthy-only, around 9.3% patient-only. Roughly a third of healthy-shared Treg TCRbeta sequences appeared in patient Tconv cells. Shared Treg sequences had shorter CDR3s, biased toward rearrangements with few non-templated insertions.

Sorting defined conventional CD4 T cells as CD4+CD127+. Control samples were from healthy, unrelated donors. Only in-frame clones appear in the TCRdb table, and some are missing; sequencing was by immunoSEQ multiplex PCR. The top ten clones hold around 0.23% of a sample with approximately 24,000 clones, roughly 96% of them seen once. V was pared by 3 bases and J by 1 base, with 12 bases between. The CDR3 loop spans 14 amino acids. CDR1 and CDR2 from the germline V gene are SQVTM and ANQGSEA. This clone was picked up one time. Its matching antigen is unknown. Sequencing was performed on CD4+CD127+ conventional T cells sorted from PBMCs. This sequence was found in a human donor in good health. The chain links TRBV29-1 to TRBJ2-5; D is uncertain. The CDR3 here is CSVESPQTQETQYF. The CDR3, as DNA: TGCAGCGTTGAGTCCCCGCAGACCCAAGAGACCCAGTACTTC.